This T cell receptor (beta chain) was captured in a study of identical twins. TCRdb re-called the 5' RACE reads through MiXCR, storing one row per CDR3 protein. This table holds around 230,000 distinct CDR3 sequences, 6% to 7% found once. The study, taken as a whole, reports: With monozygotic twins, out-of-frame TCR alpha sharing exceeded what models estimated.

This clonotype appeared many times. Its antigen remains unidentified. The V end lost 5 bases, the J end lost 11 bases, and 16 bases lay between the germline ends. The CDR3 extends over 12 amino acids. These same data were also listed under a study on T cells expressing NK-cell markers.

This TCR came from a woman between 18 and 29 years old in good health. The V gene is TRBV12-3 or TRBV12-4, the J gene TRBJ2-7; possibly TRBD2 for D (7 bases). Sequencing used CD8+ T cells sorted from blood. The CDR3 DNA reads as TGTGCCAGCAGTCCTGAGGGGGGGGTGGAGTACTTC. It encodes CASSPEGGVEYF.